This TCR beta chain was sequenced in a study of blood T cells in healthy people across ages. In the case of this clonotype: Its cognate antigen is unknown.

A J-beta primer mix and a sample-barcoded 5' primer were used in a second PCR of about 7 to 12 cycles. TCRdb reprocessed the 5' RACE reads via MiXCR and lists one record per CDR3 protein. The sample holds 750,000 to 950,000 distinct CDR3 sequences, around a quarter seen once. This CDR3 spans 16 amino acids. The V gene end was trimmed by 3 bases and the J gene end by 5 bases; junction bases not matched to a gene: 9. In germline, CDR1 is GTSNPN, CDR2 SVGIG (reference sequence). General study findings and limits: Older age coincided with a roughly linear decline in TCR beta diversity per million T cells.

These same data were also listed under a study on T cells of mothers and their children.

Sequencing input: blood. The sequence was obtained from a boy aged 5-17 years in good health. The gene calls are TRBV30 and TRBJ2-2, with 10 bases that match TRBD2. The CDR3 DNA follows: TGTGCCTGGAGATTTGCAGCGGGGGGGGAAACCGGGGAGCTGTTTTTT. This gives the protein CAWRFAAGGETGELFF. Drawing the rest from reference TRBV30 and TRBJ2-2, the complete variable domain is SQTIHQWPATLVQPVGSPLSLECTVEGTSNPNLYWYRQAAGRGLQLLFYSVGIGQISSEVPQNLSASRPQDRQFILSSKKLLLSDSGFYLCAWRFAAGGETGELFFGEGSRLTVL.